This T cell receptor (beta chain) derives from a study of Tregs in tolerant kidney transplant recipients. Study information: Related graft donors supplied nonmyeloablative bone marrow transplants, and mixed chimerism was transient. General study points: Donor-specific Treg expansion exceeded global Treg expansion in tolerant patients, suggesting antigen drive.

Libraries were prepared by immunoSEQ multiplex PCR; TCRdb keeps only in-frame clonotypes and omits some of them. The sample yields 60,000 to 95,000 clones, roughly 98% seen once. The CDR3 is 14 amino acids. V dropped 3 bases and J dropped 4 bases, with 10 bases sitting between them. Germline-derived CDR1 and CDR2 are MNHNS and SASEGT. In the case of this clone: As yet, its antigen is unknown.

The receptor was isolated from a human donor who received a combined kidney and bone marrow transplant. This sequence joins TRBV6-1 and TRBJ2-1, with D hard to call. Sample: CD4+ T cells from blood, taken before the transplant. CDR3 nucleotide sequence: TGTGCCAGCAGTGATTCCGGGTCGTACAATGAGCAGTTCTTC. The encoded protein is CASSDSGSYNEQFF.